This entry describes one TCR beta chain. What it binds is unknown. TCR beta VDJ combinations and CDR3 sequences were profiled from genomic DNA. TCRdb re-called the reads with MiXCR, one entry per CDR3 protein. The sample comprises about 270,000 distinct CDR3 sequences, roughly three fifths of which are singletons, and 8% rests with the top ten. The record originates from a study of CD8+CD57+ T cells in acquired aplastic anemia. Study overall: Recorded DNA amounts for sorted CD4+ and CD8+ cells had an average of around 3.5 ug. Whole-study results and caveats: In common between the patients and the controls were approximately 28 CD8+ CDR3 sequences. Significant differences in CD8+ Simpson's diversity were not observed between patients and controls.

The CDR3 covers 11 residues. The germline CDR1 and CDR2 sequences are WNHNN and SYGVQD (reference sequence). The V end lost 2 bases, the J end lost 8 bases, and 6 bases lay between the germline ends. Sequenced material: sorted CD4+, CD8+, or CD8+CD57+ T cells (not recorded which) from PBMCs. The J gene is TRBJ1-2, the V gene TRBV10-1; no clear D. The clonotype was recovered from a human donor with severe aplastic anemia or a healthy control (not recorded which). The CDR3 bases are TGCGCCAGCAGTGAGGAGAGGGGCTACACCTTC. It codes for CASSEERGYTF.